These 21 T cell receptor beta chains originate from one sample sequenced in a study of T cell responses to AZD1222 COVID-19 vaccine. Clones were read by immunoSEQ multiplex PCR, and TCRdb kept only the in-frame ones, dropping some. Of about 86,000 clones detected, approximately 90% appear once; the ten largest clones hold about 12%. The source material was peripheral blood, sampled 28 days after the second AZD1222 dose. The receptors shown here come from an adult who received the AZD1222 COVID-19 vaccine.

V is TRBV3-1 (or the pseudogene TRBV3-2) and J is TRBJ2-1; D call uncertain. Germline V lookup: CDR1 LGHDT, CDR2 YNNKEL (reference sequence). This CDR3 is built from 12 residues. V shed 6 bases and J shed 13 bases, with 16 bases lying between them. The CDR3 spells CASSLNPLEQFF. The CDR3 nucleotides are TGTGCCAGCAGTCTGAATCCTCTGGAACAGTTCTTC.

This chain connects TRBV10-2 to TRBJ1-1; TRBD1 is a possible D gene (5 bases). The germline V gene has CDR1 WSHSY and CDR2 SAAADI. The germline V and J ends were trimmed by 5 bases and 1 base, with 8 bases remaining between them. This CDR3 is 13 amino acids long. The CDR3 DNA reads as TGCGCCAGCAGTAATACAGGGAACACTGAAGCTTTCTTT. It yields the protein CASSNTGNTEAFF.

This chain joins TRBV6-5 and TRBJ2-1; no clear D gene. The germline gives CDR1 MNHEY, CDR2 SVGAGI. Trimming took 5 bases from V and 1 from J, leaving 9 bases between them. The CDR3 contains 14 residues. The CDR3 is CASSRRQSYNEQFF. The DNA for the CDR3 is TGTGCCAGCAGTCGTCGCCAGTCCTACAATGAGCAGTTCTTC.

The chain carries TRBV28 and TRBJ2-7; D is uncertain. CDR1 and CDR2 (germline): MDHEN, SYDVKM. Trimming left V 5 bases short and J 2 bases short, with 4 bases between. The CDR3 has 11 residues. CDR3 in DNA: TGTGCCAGCAGTACTACCTACGAGCAGTACTTC. This codes for CASSTTYEQYF.

The chain joins TRBV3-1 (or the pseudogene TRBV3-2) to TRBJ2-7; 11 positions agree with TRBD2. The germline V gene encodes CDR1 LGHDT and CDR2 YNNKEL (reference sequence). V shed 4 bases and J 5 bases; nucleotides not matched to a gene: 13. CDR3 length: 17 residues. CDR3 sequence: CASSRSRLAGGTHEQYF. The CDR3 region has the DNA TGTGCCAGCAGCCGATCTCGTTTAGCGGGAGGGACCCACGAGCAGTACTTC.

The chain combines TRBV28 with TRBJ1-5, with D tentatively TRBD1 (5 bases). This CDR3 contains 15 residues. V was shortened by 6 bases and J by 0 bases, with 12 bases between the two germline ends. CDR1 is MDHEN and CDR2 is SYDVKM in the germline V gene. The CDR3 bases are TGTGCCAGCAGACAACGGGGGGATAGCAATCAGCCCCAGCATTTT. The encoded protein is CASRQRGDSNQPQHF.

The J gene is TRBJ1-6, the V gene TRBV6-2 or TRBV6-3; D is possibly TRBD1 (6 bases). Trimming pared 2 bases from V and 7 bases from J, leaving 9 bases between. Germline V CDR1 and CDR2: MNHEY, SVGEGT. This CDR3 has 14 residues. CDR3 coding DNA: TGTGCCAGCAGTTACACGGACAGCAATTCACCCCTCCACTTT. Translation: CASSYTDSNSPLHF.

Worth noting for this clone: The junction differs from germline at one of its ends, possibly a read error. This chain joins TRBV5-6 and TRBJ1-4; the match to TRBD1 covers 7 bases. The CDR3 totals 12 residues. Looked up from germline, CDR1 is SGHDT and CDR2 is YYEEEE. This CDR3 is CASSLAGTDELF. CDR3 in DNA: TGTGCCAGCAGCTTGGCCGGGACAGATGAACTTTTT.

This clone was seen a single time. This chain uses TRBV4-3 with TRBJ2-5, with D maybe TRBD2 (6 bases). Between the trimmed V and J ends, which lost 1 base and 1 base, there was a span of 19 bases. This CDR3 comprises 18 residues. CDR1 and CDR2 from the germline V gene are LGHNA and YSLEER. CDR3 residues: CASSQAFRRGVFQETQYF. CDR3 DNA sequence: TGCGCCAGCAGCCAAGCATTCAGGCGGGGAGTTTTCCAAGAGACCCAGTACTTC.

The chain links TRBV5-4 to TRBJ2-3, with 13 bases that match TRBD2. Per the germline V gene, CDR1 is SGHNT and CDR2 is YYREEE (reference sequence). This CDR3 region has 17 residues. V shed 3 bases, J shed 5 bases, and the junction held 9 bases outside the gene matches. The DNA for the CDR3 is TGTGCCAGCAGCTGGGCGACTAGCGGGAGGACTATAGATACGCAGTATTTT. Amino acid sequence: CASSWATSGRTIDTQYF.

This clone has just a few counts. The chain recombines TRBV5-1 with TRBJ2-1, with a tentative D call TRBD2 (6 bases). The CDR3 loop spans 16 amino acids. Germline values: CDR1 SGHRS, CDR2 YFSETQ. Trimming took 1 base from V and 0 from J, leaving 11 bases between them. The CDR3 protein is CASSLTRGGSYNEQFF. The DNA of the CDR3 is TGCGCCAGCAGCTTGACGAGGGGAGGCTCCTACAATGAGCAGTTCTTC. Together with reference TRBV5-1 and TRBJ2-1, the CDR3 gives the full variable domain: KAGVTQTPRYLIKTRGQQVTLSCSPISGHRSVSWYQQTPGQGLQFLFEYFSETQRNKGNFPGRFSGRQFSNSRSEMNVSTLELGDSALYLCASSLTRGGSYNEQFFGPGTRLTVL.

This clone was observed once. The rearrangement uses TRBV2 and TRBJ2-1; no reliable D call. The V end lost 6 bases, the J end lost 1 base, and 13 bases lay between the germline ends. Germline V gene sequence: CDR1 SNHLY, CDR2 FYNNEI. The CDR3 runs to 15 residues. The CDR3 DNA reads TGTGCCAGCAGGAAGAACCCCCTATCCTACAATGAGCAGTTCTTC. This encodes CASRKNPLSYNEQFF.

This clone appeared once. The chain links TRBV30 to TRBJ1-3, with D hard to call. This CDR3 region has 12 residues. V was cut by 0 bases and J by 8 bases, with 8 bases left in between. From germline, CDR1 is GTSNPN and CDR2 SVGIG (reference sequence). CDR3 region: CAWSVHGYTIYF. The CDR3 DNA sequence: TGTGCCTGGAGTGTACATGGTTACACCATATATTTT.

The chain is built from TRBV28 and TRBJ1-2; 9 positions agree with TRBD1. V shed 1 base, J shed 4 bases, and the junction held 4 bases outside the gene matches. This CDR3 is 15 amino acids long. Germline loops: CDR1 MDHEN, CDR2 SYDVKM. The CDR3 protein is CASSLSGQGLYGYTF. DNA for the CDR3: TGTGCCAGCAGTTTATCGGGACAGGGCCTCTATGGCTACACCTTC.

The chain carries TRBV6-2 or TRBV6-3 and TRBJ1-1, with unresolved D. V was cut by 3 bases and J by 2 bases, with 7 bases left in between. The germline CDR1 and CDR2 sequences are MNHEY and SVGEGT. The CDR3 covers 13 residues. The CDR3 is CASSYNENTEAFF. The CDR3 coding sequence is TGTGCCAGCAGTTATAATGAAAACACTGAAGCTTTCTTT.

The J gene is TRBJ2-5, the V gene TRBV11-3; D ambiguous. There are 14 residues in the CDR3. The V and J ends lost 7 bases and 5 bases respectively, with 17 bases between them. Germline CDR1 is SGHNT and CDR2 is YENEEA. This CDR3 reads CASTSVSGFETQYF. CDR3 nucleotides: TGTGCCAGCACCTCCGTCAGTGGTTTCGAGACCCAGTACTTC.

V gene TRBV5-1 combines with J gene TRBJ2-7; 9 bases match TRBD2. The CDR3 has 16 amino acids. Per the germline V gene, CDR1 is SGHRS and CDR2 is YFSETQ. V trimming: 4 bases; J trimming: 2 bases; junction bases outside the gene matches: 10. CDR3: CASSEAFSGSAYEQYF. The CDR3 DNA follows: TGCGCCAGCAGCGAAGCCTTTAGCGGGAGTGCCTACGAGCAGTACTTC. The complete variable domain, with remaining parts taken from reference TRBV5-1 and TRBJ2-7, reads KAGVTQTPRYLIKTRGQQVTLSCSPISGHRSVSWYQQTPGQGLQFLFEYFSETQRNKGNFPGRFSGRQFSNSRSEMNVSTLELGDSALYLCASSEAFSGSAYEQYFGPGTRLTVT.

The CDR3, as DNA: TGTGCCAGCAGTCATGAGGGGGCGGGCTACGAGCAGTACTTC. Its translation: CASSHEGAGYEQYF. The genes are TRBV6-6 and TRBJ2-7; TRBD1 aligns across 7 bases. This CDR3 region has 14 residues. Trimming at V came to 5 bases and at J to 3 bases, leaving 7 bases not matched to a gene. Germline values: CDR1 MNHNY, CDR2 SVGAGI (reference sequence).

The gene calls are TRBV12-3 or TRBV12-4 and TRBJ1-3; D uncertain. The V end was cut by 2 bases, the J end by 3 bases, with 5 bases between. The CDR3 is 13 residues long. The CDR3 region is CASSLQVGNTIYF. Written as DNA, the CDR3 is TGTGCCAGCAGTTTACAGGTTGGAAACACCATATATTTT.

The chain combines TRBV9 with TRBJ2-1, with 8 bases lining up with TRBD2. The V and J ends lost 0 bases and 2 bases, in that order; junction bases with no gene match: 1. Germline V gene sequence: CDR1 SGDLS, CDR2 YYNGEE. CDR3 length: 15 amino acids. The CDR3 sequence: CASSVVAGPYNEQFF. As DNA, the CDR3 is TGTGCCAGCAGCGTAGTAGCGGGACCCTACAATGAGCAGTTCTTC.

For the CDR3, the DNA is TGTGCCAGCAGTGAAGCTGGGGATTCATACACTGAAGCTTTCTTT. Its protein product is CASSEAGDSYTEAFF. The chain joins TRBV6-1 to TRBJ1-1; D gene unclear. Trimming pared 0 bases from V and 3 bases from J, leaving 11 bases between. Germline V gene data show CDR1 as MNHNS and CDR2 as SASEGT. This CDR3 has 15 amino acids.